This TCR beta chain emerged from a study of T cell responses to AZD1222 COVID-19 vaccine. Produced via immunoSEQ multiplex PCR; TCRdb's table is partial and in-frame only. Seen here are about 64,000 clones, roughly 80% observed once, and the top ten hold 11% to 15%. Germline-derived CDR1 and CDR2 are MNHEY and SVGAGI. The V and J ends lost 10 bases and 7 bases respectively, with 8 bases between them. The CDR3 length is 11 residues. V and J are TRBV6-5 and TRBJ1-6; D gene ambiguous. The source material was peripheral blood, sampled 28 days after the second AZD1222 dose. This receptor was obtained from an adult who received the AZD1222 COVID-19 vaccine. The CDR3 nucleotides are TGTGCCACCCCAGTAAATTCACCCCTCCACTTT. Its translation: CATPVNSPLHF.